The next 21 T cell receptor beta chains were all read from a single sample in a study of T-cell memory formation after mild COVID-19. MiXCR was run by TCRdb on the 5' RACE reads, yielding one entry per CDR3 protein. The repertoire holds 220,000 or so distinct CDR3 sequences, over 9% seen once, with roughly 3.5% in the top ten. Sequenced input: PBMCs or a T cell subset sorted from them (not recorded which). The receptor source for this set is a man between 18 and 29 years old who had mild COVID-19 (a few samples of this study predate the infection). Cell type and time point are not known.

This clonotype was counted between two and nine times. The chain has TRBV20-1 and TRBJ1-1; maybe TRBD1 (6 bases). Germline V gene lookup returns CDR1 DFQATT and CDR2 SNEGSKA (reference sequence). Deletions cut 6 bases from V and 3 bases from J, with 11 bases between. The CDR3 extends over 12 amino acids. Here the CDR3 DNA reads TGCAGTGCGACGGAGGGGGACACTGAAGCTTTCTTT. Translation gives CSATEGDTEAFF.

This clonotype appeared many times. The chain recombines TRBV7-2 with TRBJ2-5; 8 bases fit TRBD2. The germline gives CDR1 SGHTA, CDR2 FQGNSA. V was clipped by 7 bases and J by 1 base; unmatched bases: 8. The CDR3 contains 15 residues. CDR3 in amino acids: CASKAGASLQETQYF. CDR3 DNA sequence: TGTGCCAGCAAAGCGGGGGCCTCCCTCCAAGAGACCCAGTACTTC.

This clonotype was detected a few times. The rearrangement uses TRBV4-2 and TRBJ2-1; tentatively, D is TRBD1 (6 bases). The CDR3 extends over 18 amino acids. Per the germline V gene, CDR1 is LGHNA and CDR2 is YNFKEQ. V was cut by 4 bases and J by 9 bases, with 28 bases left in between. The CDR3 loop reads CASSPPLTAQGRAAEQFF. DNA for the CDR3: TGTGCCAGCAGCCCTCCCCTGACGGCCCAGGGGAGAGCGGCTGAGCAGTTCTTC.

This clonotype was found a few times. The CDR3 protein is CAVLSDYEQYF. In DNA form, the CDR3 reads TGTGCCGTCCTGAGCGACTACGAGCAGTACTTC. The rearrangement links TRBV28 to TRBJ2-7; no clear D gene. Germline V gene sequence: CDR1 MDHEN, CDR2 SYDVKM. This CDR3 has 11 amino acids. Between the trimmed V and J ends, which lost 11 bases and 3 bases, there was a span of 11 bases.

The V call is TRBV5-1, the J call TRBJ1-6; unclear D gene. Per germline, CDR1 SGHRS and CDR2 YFSETQ. The CDR3 contains 14 residues. V lost 4 bases and J lost 7, with 12 bases in between. The CDR3 is CASSAVDANSPLHF. The DNA of the CDR3 is TGCGCCAGCAGCGCCGTAGACGCGAATTCACCCCTCCACTTT.

This rearrangement joins TRBV18 to TRBJ2-7, with no clear D. The CDR3 spans 13 residues. CDR1 and CDR2 from the germline V gene are KGHSH and LQKENI. Trimming took 6 bases from V and 4 from J, leaving 13 bases between them. The CDR3 sequence: CASSPDGVYEQYF. DNA of the CDR3: TGTGCCAGCTCGCCGGACGGAGTTTACGAGCAGTACTTC.

A few counts support this clonotype. This chain links TRBV12-3 or TRBV12-4 with TRBJ2-5; no clear D. V was trimmed by 5 bases and J by 5 bases, leaving 9 bases between them. The CDR3 totals 12 residues. In DNA, the CDR3 is TGTGCCAGCAGTGAGATAGGCGAGACCCAGTACTTC. It encodes CASSEIGETQYF.

Only a few counts were recorded for this clonotype. The chain carries TRBV5-6 and TRBJ2-1; TRBD1 might be the D (6 bases). Trimming pared 2 bases from V and 1 base from J, leaving 10 bases between. This CDR3 has 15 residues. Per the germline V gene, CDR1 is SGHDT and CDR2 is YYEEEE. The DNA for the CDR3 is TGTGCCAGCAGCTTTTGGCAGGGGTCCTACAATGAGCAGTTCTTC. Translated, it gives CASSFWQGSYNEQFF.

This clonotype has at least ten counts. One end of the junction fails to match germline, which may point to a read error. The CDR3 protein is CASSSPENEQYF. CDR3 bases: TGTGCCAGCTCATCACCGGAAAACGAGCAGTACTTC. This chain joins TRBV18 and TRBJ2-7; D is unclear. This CDR3 comprises 12 residues. CDR1 and CDR2 from the germline V gene are KGHSH and LQKENI.

The DNA for the CDR3 is TGCGCCAGCAGCTTTGCCGGGTCGAGTGGGGCTTTCTTT. Its translation: CASSFAGSSGAFF. The chain joins TRBV5-1 to TRBJ1-1; the D is unclear. V lost 2 bases to trimming and J lost 11 bases, with 16 bases between them. Looked up from germline, CDR1 is SGHRS and CDR2 is YFSETQ. The CDR3 totals 13 residues. Complete variable domain (other parts from reference TRBV5-1 and TRBJ1-1): KAGVTQTPRYLIKTRGQQVTLSCSPISGHRSVSWYQQTPGQGLQFLFEYFSETQRNKGNFPGRFSGRQFSNSRSEMNVSTLELGDSALYLCASSFAGSSGAFFGQGTRLTVV.

The gene calls are TRBV6-2 or TRBV6-3 and TRBJ2-3, with D maybe TRBD1 (5 bases). This CDR3 is 13 amino acids long. Trimming removed 6 bases from V and 2 bases from J, with 9 bases in between. In germline, CDR1 is MNHEY, CDR2 SVGEGT. CDR3 region: CASRDSTTDTQYF. The CDR3 nucleotides read TGTGCCAGCAGAGACAGCACCACAGATACGCAGTATTTT.

V usage is TRBV12-3 or TRBV12-4 and J usage is TRBJ2-5; tentatively, D is TRBD2 (5 bases). Trimming stripped 6 bases from V and 7 bases from J, with 18 bases between. The CDR3 is 14 amino acids. Written as DNA, the CDR3 is TGTGCCAGCAGAACCGGGCAGGCGGGCGGGACCCAGTACTTC. It encodes CASRTGQAGGTQYF.

This clonotype was seen more than once but under ten times. The CDR3 loop is CASSENRFQETQYF. In nucleotides, the CDR3 is TGCGCCAGCAGTGAAAACAGGTTCCAAGAGACCCAGTACTTC. The V call is TRBV10-2, the J call TRBJ2-5, with TRBD1 as a possible D gene (5 bases). The V and J ends lost 3 bases and 1 base respectively, with 9 bases between them. From germline, CDR1 is WSHSY and CDR2 SAAADI. CDR3 length: 14 residues.

The rearrangement links TRBV7-9 to TRBJ2-2; D uncertain. V was pared by 1 base and J by 6 bases, with 6 bases between. There are 13 residues in the CDR3. Germline CDR1 is SEHNR and CDR2 is FQNEAQ (reference sequence). The CDR3 loop is CASSLDRSGELFF. In DNA form, the CDR3 reads TGTGCCAGCAGCTTAGATAGGTCCGGGGAGCTGTTTTTT.

There are a few counts of this clonotype. The CDR3 nucleotides read TGTGCCAGCAGCTTAGAAGGGTACAGCTCCTACGAGCAGTACTTC. Its translation is CASSLEGYSSYEQYF. The chain joins TRBV7-9 to TRBJ2-7; D not certain. Between the trimmed V and J ends, which lost 1 base and 0 bases, there was a span of 10 bases. The V gene's germline CDR1 is SEHNR and CDR2 FQNEAQ (reference sequence). The CDR3 loop spans 15 amino acids.

V is TRBV6-5 and J is TRBJ2-5; maybe TRBD2 (5 bases). CDR1 and CDR2 (germline): MNHEY, SVGAGI. V lost 2 bases and J 5 bases, leaving 9 bases between the germline ends. The CDR3 is 13 amino acids. The CDR3 reads CASSYARRETQYF. CDR3 DNA sequence: TGTGCCAGCAGTTACGCCCGGAGGGAGACCCAGTACTTC.

The sample holds a few counts of this clonotype. The CDR3: CASSRQGYLEAFF. The CDR3 nucleotides read TGCGCCAGCAGCCGACAGGGGTATCTTGAAGCTTTCTTT. The chain employs TRBV4-1 and TRBJ1-1; TRBD1 aligns across 8 bases. This CDR3 has 13 residues. Germline CDR1 reads MGHRA; CDR2 reads YSYEKL. Trimming cost V 4 bases and J 7 bases; bases outside gene matches: 5.

This chain connects TRBV5-1 to TRBJ2-3; 10 nucleotides agree with TRBD1. This CDR3 comprises 14 residues. The J segment lost 6 bases and the V segment lost 4 bases, leaving 5 bases of the junction unmatched. The germline V gene encodes CDR1 SGHRS and CDR2 YFSETQ. The CDR3 loop is CASSRRGQGDTQYF. For the CDR3, the DNA is TGCGCCAGCAGCAGGCGGGGACAGGGGGATACGCAGTATTTT.

This clonotype was found many times. The chain carries TRBV7-2 and TRBJ1-3; a weak D match, TRBD1 (6 bases). Germline V lookup: CDR1 SGHTA, CDR2 FQGNSA. The CDR3 covers 15 residues. Trimming pared 5 bases from V and 0 bases from J, leaving 11 bases between. CDR3 sequence (DNA): TGTGCCAGCAGCCGGGACACGGCCTCTGGAAACACCATATATTTT. It specifies CASSRDTASGNTIYF.

This clonotype was seen many times. V and J are TRBV29-1 and TRBJ2-1; tentatively, D is TRBD1 or TRBD2 (5 bases each). Trimming left V 4 bases short and J 4 bases short, with 11 bases between. From germline, CDR1 is SQVTM and CDR2 ANQGSEA. The CDR3 sequence is 13 residues long. For the CDR3, the DNA is TGCAGCGTTGTTGTCGGGGCGTACAATGAGCAGTTCTTC. Translated, it gives CSVVVGAYNEQFF.

This clonotype has more than one count but fewer than ten. The genes are TRBV7-2 and TRBJ2-2, with 9 bases matching TRBD1. This CDR3 has 15 residues. V lost 5 bases and J lost 7; bases outside the gene matches: 8. Per germline, CDR1 SGHTA and CDR2 FQGNSA. The CDR3: CASSTQTGGGGELFF. DNA of the CDR3: TGTGCCAGCAGCACCCAGACAGGGGGAGGCGGGGAGCTGTTTTTT.